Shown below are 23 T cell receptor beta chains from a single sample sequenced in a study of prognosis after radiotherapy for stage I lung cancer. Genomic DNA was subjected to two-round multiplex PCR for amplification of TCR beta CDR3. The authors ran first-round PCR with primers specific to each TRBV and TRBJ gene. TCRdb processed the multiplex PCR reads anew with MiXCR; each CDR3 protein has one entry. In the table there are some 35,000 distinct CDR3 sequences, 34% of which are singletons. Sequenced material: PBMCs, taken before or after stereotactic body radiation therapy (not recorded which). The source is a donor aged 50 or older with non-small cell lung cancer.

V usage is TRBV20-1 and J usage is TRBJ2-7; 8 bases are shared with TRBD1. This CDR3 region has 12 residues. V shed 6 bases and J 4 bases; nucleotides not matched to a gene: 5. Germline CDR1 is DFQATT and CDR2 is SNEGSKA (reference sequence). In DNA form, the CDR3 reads TGCAGTGCATACCGGGACAGGTACGAGCAGTACTTC. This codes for CSAYRDRYEQYF.

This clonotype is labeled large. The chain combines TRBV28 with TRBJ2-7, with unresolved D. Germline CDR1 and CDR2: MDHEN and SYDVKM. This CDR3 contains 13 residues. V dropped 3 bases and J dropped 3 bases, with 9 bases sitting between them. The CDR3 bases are TGTGCCAGCAGTTTCGGCCTAGACTACGAGCAGTACTTC. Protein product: CASSFGLDYEQYF.

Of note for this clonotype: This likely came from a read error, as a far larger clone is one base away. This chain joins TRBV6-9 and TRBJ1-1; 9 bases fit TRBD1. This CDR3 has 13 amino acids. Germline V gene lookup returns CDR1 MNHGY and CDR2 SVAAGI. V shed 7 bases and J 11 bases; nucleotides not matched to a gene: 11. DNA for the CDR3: TGTGCCAGCATTTACATTCCAACAGGGGGCGCTTTCTTT. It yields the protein CASIYIPTGGAFF.

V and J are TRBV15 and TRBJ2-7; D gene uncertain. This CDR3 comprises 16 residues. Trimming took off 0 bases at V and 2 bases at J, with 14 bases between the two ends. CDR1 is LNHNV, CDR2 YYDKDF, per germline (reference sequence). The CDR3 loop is CATSRDRVLAPYEQYF. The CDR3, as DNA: TGTGCCACCAGCAGAGATCGCGTGTTGGCCCCCTACGAGCAGTACTTC.

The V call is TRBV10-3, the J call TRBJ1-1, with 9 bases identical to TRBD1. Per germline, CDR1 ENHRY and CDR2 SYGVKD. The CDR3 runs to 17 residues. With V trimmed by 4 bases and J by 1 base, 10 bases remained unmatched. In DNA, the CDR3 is TGTGCCATCAGTGGGGCCCAGGGACAGGGAGGGAACACTGAAGCTTTCTTT. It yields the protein CAISGAQGQGGNTEAFF.

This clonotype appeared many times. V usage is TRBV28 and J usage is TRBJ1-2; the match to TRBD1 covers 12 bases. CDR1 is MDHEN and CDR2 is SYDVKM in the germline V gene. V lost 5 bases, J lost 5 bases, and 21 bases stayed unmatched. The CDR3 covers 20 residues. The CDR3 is CASSPQLFFGTGGAEYGYTF. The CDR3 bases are TGTGCCAGCAGTCCCCAGCTTTTCTTCGGGACAGGGGGCGCAGAATATGGCTACACCTTC.

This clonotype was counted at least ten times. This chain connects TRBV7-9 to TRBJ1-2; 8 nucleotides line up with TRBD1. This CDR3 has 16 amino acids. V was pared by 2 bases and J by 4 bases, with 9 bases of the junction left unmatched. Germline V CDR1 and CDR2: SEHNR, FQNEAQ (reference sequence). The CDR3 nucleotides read TGTGCCAGCAGCTTAAGTGCAGGGGGCGCGAGCTATGGCTACACCTTC. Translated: CASSLSAGGASYGYTF.

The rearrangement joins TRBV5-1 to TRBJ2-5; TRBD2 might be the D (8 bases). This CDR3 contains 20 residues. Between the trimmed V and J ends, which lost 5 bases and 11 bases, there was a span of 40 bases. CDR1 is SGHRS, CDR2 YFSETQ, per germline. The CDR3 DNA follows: TGCGCCAGCAGATTGCCCCAGACAGGGACGCTAGCGGGCAAACGAGGGGCACAGTACTTC. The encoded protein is CASRLPQTGTLAGKRGAQYF.

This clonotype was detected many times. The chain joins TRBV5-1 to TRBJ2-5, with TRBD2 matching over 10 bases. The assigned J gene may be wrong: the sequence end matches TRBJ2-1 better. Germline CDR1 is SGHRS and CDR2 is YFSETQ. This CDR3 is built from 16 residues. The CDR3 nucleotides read TGCGCCAGCAGCTACCTAGGACTAGCGGCCTTGAATGAGCAGTTCTTC. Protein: CASSYLGLAALNEQFF.

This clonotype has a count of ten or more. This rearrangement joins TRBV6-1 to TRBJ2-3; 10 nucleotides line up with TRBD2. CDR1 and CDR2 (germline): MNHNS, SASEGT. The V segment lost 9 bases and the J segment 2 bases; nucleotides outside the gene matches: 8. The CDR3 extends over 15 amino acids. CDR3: CASWKLAGVTDTQYF. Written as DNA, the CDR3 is TGTGCCAGTTGGAAGCTAGCGGGGGTCACAGATACGCAGTATTTT.

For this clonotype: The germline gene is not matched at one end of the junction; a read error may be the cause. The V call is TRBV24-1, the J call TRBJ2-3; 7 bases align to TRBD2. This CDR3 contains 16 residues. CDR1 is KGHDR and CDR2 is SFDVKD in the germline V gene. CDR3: CATSGTNGGSTDTQYF. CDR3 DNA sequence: TGTGCCACCAGTGGGACTAACGGGGGGTCCACAGATACTCAGTATTTT.

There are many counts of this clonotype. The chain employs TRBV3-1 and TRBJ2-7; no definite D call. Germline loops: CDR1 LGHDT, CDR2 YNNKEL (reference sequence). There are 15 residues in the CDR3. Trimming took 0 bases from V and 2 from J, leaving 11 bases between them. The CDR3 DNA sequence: TGTGCCAGCAGCCAAGAGCAGCAGGAAACCTACGAGCAGTACTTC. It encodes CASSQEQQETYEQYF.

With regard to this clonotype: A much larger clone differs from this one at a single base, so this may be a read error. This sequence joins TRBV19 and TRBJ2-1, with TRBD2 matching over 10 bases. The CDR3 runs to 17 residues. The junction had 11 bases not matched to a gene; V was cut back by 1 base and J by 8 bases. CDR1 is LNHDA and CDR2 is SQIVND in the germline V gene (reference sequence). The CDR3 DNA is TGTGCCAGTAGTATAGCGGCAGGAGCGGGAGGGAACGATGAGCAGTTCTTC. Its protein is CASSIAAGAGGNDEQFF.

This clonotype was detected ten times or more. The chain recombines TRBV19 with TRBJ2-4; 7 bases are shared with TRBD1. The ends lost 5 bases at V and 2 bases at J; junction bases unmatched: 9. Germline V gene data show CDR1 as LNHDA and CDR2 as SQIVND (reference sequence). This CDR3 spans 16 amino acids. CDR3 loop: CASSLGIQGSKNIQYF. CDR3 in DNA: TGTGCCAGTAGTCTCGGCATACAGGGGTCCAAAAACATTCAGTACTTC. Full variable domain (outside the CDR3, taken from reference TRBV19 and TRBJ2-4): DGGITQSPKYLFRKEGQNVTLSCEQNLNHDAMYWYRQDPGQGLRLIYYSQIVNDFQKGDIAEGYSVSREKKESFPLTVTSAQKNPTAFYLCASSLGIQGSKNIQYFGAGTRLSVL.

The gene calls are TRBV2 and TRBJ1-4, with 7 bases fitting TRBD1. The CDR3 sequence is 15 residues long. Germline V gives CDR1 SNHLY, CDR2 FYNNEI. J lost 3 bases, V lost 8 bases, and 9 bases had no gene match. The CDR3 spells CASLFDQGANEKLFF. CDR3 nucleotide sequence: TGTGCCAGCCTATTCGATCAGGGGGCTAATGAAAAACTGTTTTTT.

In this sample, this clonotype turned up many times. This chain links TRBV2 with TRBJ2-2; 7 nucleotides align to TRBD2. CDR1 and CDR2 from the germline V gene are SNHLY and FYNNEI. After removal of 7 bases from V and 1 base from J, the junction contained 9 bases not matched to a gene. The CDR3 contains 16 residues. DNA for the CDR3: TGTGCCAGCAATAGAGCGGGAACAGTGAACACCGGGGAGCTGTTTTTT. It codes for CASNRAGTVNTGELFF.

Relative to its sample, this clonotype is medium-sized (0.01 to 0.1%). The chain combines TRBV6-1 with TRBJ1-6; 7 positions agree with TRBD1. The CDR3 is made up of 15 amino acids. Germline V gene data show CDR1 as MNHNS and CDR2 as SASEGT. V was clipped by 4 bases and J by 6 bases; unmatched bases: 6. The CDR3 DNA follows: TGTGCCAGCAGTGGCGCAGGGGGTTTTAATTCACCCCTCCACTTT. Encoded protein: CASSGAGGFNSPLHF.

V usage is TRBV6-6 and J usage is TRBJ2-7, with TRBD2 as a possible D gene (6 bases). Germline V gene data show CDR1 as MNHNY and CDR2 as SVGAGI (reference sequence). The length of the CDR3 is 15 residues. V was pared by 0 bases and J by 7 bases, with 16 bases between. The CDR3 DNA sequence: TGTGCCAGCAGTTACTCGCACGGGACTGGGTATGAGCAGTACTTC. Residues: CASSYSHGTGYEQYF.

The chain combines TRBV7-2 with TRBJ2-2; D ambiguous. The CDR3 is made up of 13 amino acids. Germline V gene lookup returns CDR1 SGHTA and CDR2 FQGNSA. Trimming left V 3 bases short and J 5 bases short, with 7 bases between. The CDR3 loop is CASSFTTTGELFF. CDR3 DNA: TGTGCCAGCAGCTTTACGACAACCGGGGAGCTGTTTTTT.

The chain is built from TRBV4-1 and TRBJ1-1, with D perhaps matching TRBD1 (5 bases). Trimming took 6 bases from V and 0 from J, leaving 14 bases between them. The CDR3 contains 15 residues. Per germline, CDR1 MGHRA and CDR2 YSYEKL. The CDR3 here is CASRFEQELNTEAFF. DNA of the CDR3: TGCGCCAGCAGATTCGAACAGGAGCTGAACACTGAAGCTTTCTTT.

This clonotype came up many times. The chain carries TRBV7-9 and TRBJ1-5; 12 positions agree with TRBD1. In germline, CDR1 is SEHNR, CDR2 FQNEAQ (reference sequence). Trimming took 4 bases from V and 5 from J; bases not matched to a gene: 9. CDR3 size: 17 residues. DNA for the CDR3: TGTGCCAGCAGCTCTACGCGGGACAGGGGGCTTCATCAGCCCCAGCATTTT. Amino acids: CASSSTRDRGLHQPQHF. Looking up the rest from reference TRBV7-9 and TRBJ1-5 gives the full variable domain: DTGVSQNPRHKITKRGQNVTFRCDPISEHNRLYWYRQTLGQGPEFLTYFQNEAQLEKSRLLSDRFSAERPKGSFSTLEIQRTEQGDSAMYLCASSSTRDRGLHQPQHFGDGTRLSIL.

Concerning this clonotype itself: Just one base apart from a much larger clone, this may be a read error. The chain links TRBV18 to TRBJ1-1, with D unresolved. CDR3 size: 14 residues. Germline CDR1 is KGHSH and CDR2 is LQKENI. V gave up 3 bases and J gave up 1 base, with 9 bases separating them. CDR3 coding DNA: TGTGCCAGCTCACCGGTCACCTCGAACACTGAAGCTTTCTTT. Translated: CASSPVTSNTEAFF.

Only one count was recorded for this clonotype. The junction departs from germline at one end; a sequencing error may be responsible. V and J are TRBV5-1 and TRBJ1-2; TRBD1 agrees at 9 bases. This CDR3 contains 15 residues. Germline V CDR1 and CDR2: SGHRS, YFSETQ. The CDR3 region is CSSSMLAGQGYGYTF. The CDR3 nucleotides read TGCTCCAGCAGCATGCTCGCGGGACAGGGCTATGGCTACACCTTC.